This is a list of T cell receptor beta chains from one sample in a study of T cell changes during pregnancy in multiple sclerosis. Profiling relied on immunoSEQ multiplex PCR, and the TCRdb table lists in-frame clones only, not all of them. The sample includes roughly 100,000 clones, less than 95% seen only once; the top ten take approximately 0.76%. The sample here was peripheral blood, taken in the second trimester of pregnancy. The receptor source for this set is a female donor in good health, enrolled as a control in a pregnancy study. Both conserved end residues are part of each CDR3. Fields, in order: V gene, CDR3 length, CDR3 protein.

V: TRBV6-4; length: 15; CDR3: CASSPIVVPPNEQFF
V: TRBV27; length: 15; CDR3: CASSVNSGSYNEQFF
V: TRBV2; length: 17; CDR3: CASSPGVAGPSTDTQYF
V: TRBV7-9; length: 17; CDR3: CASSTGVGGEDTDTQYF
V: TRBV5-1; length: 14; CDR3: CASAQTGGANTQYF
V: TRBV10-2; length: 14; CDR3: CASSEGQMNTEAFF
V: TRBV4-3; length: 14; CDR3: CASSQYRGNTEAFF
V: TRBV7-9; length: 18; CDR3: CASSLRPALDRAQETQYF
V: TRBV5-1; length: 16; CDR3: CASSLTPVMNTGELFF
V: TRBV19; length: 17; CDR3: CASSPGGQGLSYNEQFF
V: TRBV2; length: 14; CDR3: CASSPLTPTTEAFF
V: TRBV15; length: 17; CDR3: CATSRDGRDMGIDTQYF
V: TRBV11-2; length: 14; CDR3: CASNPFGPNYGYTF
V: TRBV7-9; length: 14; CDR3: CASSLKLATDEQFF
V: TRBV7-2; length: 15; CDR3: CASSQLAGGPGEQYF
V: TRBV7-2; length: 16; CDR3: CASSSSGTSGRHEQFF
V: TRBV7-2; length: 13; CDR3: CASSPTVNTEAFF
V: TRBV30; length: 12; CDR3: CAWILMNTEAFF
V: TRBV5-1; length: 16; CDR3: CASSLTQGSVNYEQYF
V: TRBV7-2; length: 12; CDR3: CASSFYRESVVF
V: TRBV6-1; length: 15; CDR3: CASSESDMEVYGYTF
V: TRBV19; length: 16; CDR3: CASSTQAGNLQETQYF
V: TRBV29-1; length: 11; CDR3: CSVEQAYGYTF
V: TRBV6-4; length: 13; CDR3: CASSPRDTGELFF
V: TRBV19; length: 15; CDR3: CASSNQGAYNSPLHF
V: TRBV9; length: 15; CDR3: CASKKGSENTGELFF
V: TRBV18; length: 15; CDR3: CASSPRRETNTEAFF
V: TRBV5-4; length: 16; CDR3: CASSLRSGGSYNEQFF
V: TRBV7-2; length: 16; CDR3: CASSLAARGSTDTQYF
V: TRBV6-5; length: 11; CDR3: CASSGQGEQYF
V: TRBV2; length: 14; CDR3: CASTSLGSNQPQHF
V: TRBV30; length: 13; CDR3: CAYTGERDQPQHF
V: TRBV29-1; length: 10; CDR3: CSVAYNEQFF
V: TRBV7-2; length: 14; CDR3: CASSLGTANQPQHF
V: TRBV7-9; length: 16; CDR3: CASSRSRGGKRDTQYF
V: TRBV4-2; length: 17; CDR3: CASSQVPRDRGPYEQYF